One and the same sample provided the 24 T cell receptor beta chains below, sequenced in a study of OX40 agonist ivuxolimab in advanced cancers. Some clones are missing from TCRdb's copy, which holds only in-frame ones; the method was immunoSEQ multiplex PCR. The sample includes roughly 25,000 clones, more than 65% of them seen just once. The sample in question was CD4+ or CD8+ T cells sorted from blood, obtained in a trial of the OX40 agonist ivuxolimab. These receptors came from an adult with an advanced solid tumor such as melanoma, head and neck, liver or kidney cancer.

The rearrangement links TRBV6-5 to TRBJ2-1; 15 positions agree with TRBD2. V shed 7 bases, J shed 10 bases, and the junction held 5 bases outside the gene matches. The CDR3 runs 14 residues. Germline V gene sequence: CDR1 MNHEY, CDR2 SVGAGI. CDR3: CASNLGTSGGEQFF. The CDR3 DNA reads as TGTGCCAGCAACCTCGGGACTAGCGGGGGGGAGCAGTTCTTC.

CDR3 sequence (DNA): TGTGCTAGTGGCCCCGCCGACAGGGTAGGTAATGAGCAGTTCTTC. Translation: CASGPADRVGNEQFF. The chain is built from TRBV12-5 and TRBJ2-1, with 7 bases aligning to TRBD1. The ends lost 6 bases at V and 7 bases at J; junction bases unmatched: 12. The germline V gene encodes CDR1 LGHNT and CDR2 FRNRAP. The CDR3 consists of 15 residues. Full variable domain (remainder filled in from reference TRBV12-5 and TRBJ2-1): DARVTQTPRHKVTEMGQEVTMRCQPILGHNTVFWYRQTMMQGLELLAYFRNRAPLDDSGMPKDRFSAEMPDATLATLKIQPSEPRDSAVYFCASGPADRVGNEQFFGPGTRLTVL.

The chain uses TRBV19 and TRBJ2-7, with TRBD1 matching 10 bases. J gave up 4 bases and V 4 bases, and 4 bases lay outside the gene matches. Germline assignment: CDR1 LNHDA and CDR2 SQIVND (reference sequence). CDR3 size: 14 residues. The CDR3 is CASSNRDRGYEQYF. The CDR3 DNA is TGTGCCAGTAGTAACCGGGACAGGGGATACGAGCAGTACTTC.

The chain has TRBV5-1 and TRBJ2-7; TRBD2 matches at 16 bases. The ends lost 0 bases at V and 3 bases at J; junction bases unmatched: 9. The CDR3 loop spans 19 amino acids. Germline assignment: CDR1 SGHRS and CDR2 YFSETQ. In DNA form, the CDR3 reads TGCGCCAGCAGCTTGGCCATCCAGGGACTAGCGGGGGGGGGCTACGAGCAGTACTTC. This translates into CASSLAIQGLAGGGYEQYF.

J is TRBJ1-4 and V is TRBV9; D unclear. The CDR3 covers 13 residues. Germline lookup yields CDR1 SGDLS and CDR2 YYNGEE. Trimming took off 4 bases at V and 5 bases at J, with 9 bases between the two ends. The DNA of the CDR3 is TGTGCCAGCAGCTCCTTGGGGAATGAAAAACTGTTTTTT. Protein sequence: CASSSLGNEKLFF.

CDR3 in amino acids: CASRHPGGEQYF. DNA of the CDR3: TGTGCCAGCAGGCACCCAGGGGGCGAGCAGTACTTC. The genes are TRBV6-5 and TRBJ2-7; 7 nucleotides line up with TRBD1. CDR3 length: 12 amino acids. The germline V gene encodes CDR1 MNHEY and CDR2 SVGAGI. V lost 6 bases, J lost 6 bases, and 5 bases stayed unmatched.

The chain joins TRBV5-5 to TRBJ2-5, with D possibly called TRBD1 or TRBD2 (5 bases each). Germline V gene sequence: CDR1 SGHKS, CDR2 YYEKEE (reference sequence). The length of the CDR3 is 13 residues. The V gene lost 0 bases and the J gene lost 2 bases, with 5 bases spanning the gap. For the CDR3, the DNA is TGTGCCAGCAGCTTGGGGGGGCAAGAGACCCAGTACTTC. Protein: CASSLGGQETQYF.

This chain uses TRBV7-6 with TRBJ2-7; D unresolved. Per germline, CDR1 SGHVS and CDR2 FNYEAQ. CDR3 length: 15 residues. V lost 1 base, J lost 1 base, and 11 bases lay in between. In DNA form, the CDR3 reads TGTGCCAGCAGCTTAGATGGGATTCGTTCCTACGAGCAGTACTTC. It is translated as CASSLDGIRSYEQYF.

The chain employs TRBV7-9 and TRBJ1-1, with TRBD1 as a possible D gene (5 bases). Trimming pared 5 bases from V and 2 bases from J, leaving 9 bases between. The germline gives CDR1 SEHNR, CDR2 FQNEAQ (reference sequence). The CDR3 runs 13 residues. CDR3 sequence (DNA): TGTGCCAGCAGCATAGGGGACAACACTGAAGCTTTCTTT. Translated, it gives CASSIGDNTEAFF.

This rearrangement joins TRBV28 to TRBJ2-7; no clear D gene. Trimming took off 3 bases at V and 7 bases at J, with 13 bases between the two ends. Germline CDR1 is MDHEN and CDR2 is SYDVKM. This CDR3 is 13 amino acids long. The CDR3: CASSFRQWGEQYF. The CDR3 DNA reads as TGTGCCAGCAGTTTCCGCCAGTGGGGTGAGCAGTACTTC. The full variable domain, in which reference TRBV28 and TRBJ2-7 provide the parts outside the CDR3, is DVKVTQSSRYLVKRTGEKVFLECVQDMDHENMFWYRQDPGLGLRLIYFSYDVKMKEKGDIPEGYSVSREKKERFSLILESASTNQTSMYLCASSFRQWGEQYFGPGTRLTVT.

This clone was detected only a few times. The J gene is TRBJ1-1, the V gene TRBV6-5; tentatively, D is TRBD1 (6 bases). Germline CDR1 and CDR2: MNHEY and SVGAGI. This CDR3 is 14 amino acids long. V gave up 4 bases and J gave up 6 bases, with 15 bases separating them. CDR3 nucleotides: TGTGCCAGCAGTTCACACAGGGAAATCGCTGAAGCTTTCTTT. It translates to CASSSHREIAEAFF.

V gene TRBV5-6 combines with J gene TRBJ2-1; D might be TRBD2 (6 bases). CDR3 length equals 13 residues. Trimming removed 4 bases at V and 9 bases at J, with 14 bases between. The germline CDR1 and CDR2 sequences are SGHDT and YYEEEE. The chain's CDR3 is CASSGMTRSEQFF. DNA for the CDR3: TGTGCCAGCAGCGGTATGACTAGGTCTGAGCAGTTCTTC.

This clone was recorded only once. J is TRBJ2-5 and V is TRBV2; D possibly matches TRBD1 or TRBD2 (5 bases each). V lost 2 bases to trimming and J lost 5 bases, with 18 bases between them. The CDR3 consists of 16 residues. In germline, CDR1 is SNHLY, CDR2 FYNNEI. CDR3: CASSEFLAGSWETQYF. The CDR3 region has the DNA TGTGCCAGCAGTGAATTTCTAGCAGGGTCTTGGGAGACCCAGTACTTC.

V and J are TRBV11-2 and TRBJ1-2; D not resolved. CDR1 is SGHAT, CDR2 FQNNGV, per germline. The CDR3 spans 14 residues. The V gene lost 5 bases and the J gene lost 5 bases, with 15 bases spanning the gap. CDR3 protein: CASSPAAGRYGYTF. In nucleotides, the CDR3 is TGTGCCAGCAGCCCAGCGGCTGGCCGTTATGGCTACACCTTC.

V usage is TRBV6-4 and J usage is TRBJ1-5; D gene ambiguous. V was shortened by 7 bases and J by 0 bases, with 13 bases between the two germline ends. Per germline, CDR1 MRHNA and CDR2 SNTAGT. The CDR3 spans 15 residues. The CDR3 DNA sequence: TGTGCCAGCAACGGACGGCCTCTTAGCAATCAGCCCCAGCATTTT. Amino acids: CASNGRPLSNQPQHF.

A few counts support this clone. CDR3 loop: CASSYRATEAFF. In DNA form, the CDR3 reads TGTGCCAGCAGCTACAGGGCGACTGAAGCTTTCTTT. The chain recombines TRBV7-9 with TRBJ1-1; D is possibly TRBD1 (6 bases). The germline V gene encodes CDR1 SEHNR and CDR2 FQNEAQ (reference sequence). CDR3 size: 12 residues. Trimming stripped 4 bases from V and 5 bases from J, with 8 bases between.

The rearrangement links TRBV18 to TRBJ2-3, with D perhaps matching TRBD1 (7 bases). V lost 2 bases and J 2 bases, leaving 20 bases between the germline ends. CDR3 length: 18 residues. Germline CDR1 is KGHSH and CDR2 is LQKENI. This chain's CDR3 is CASSPRELSRGATDTQYF. In nucleotides, the CDR3 is TGTGCCAGCTCACCAAGGGAGTTAAGCAGGGGGGCCACAGATACGCAGTATTTT.

This clone was recorded once. The chain has TRBV6-5 and TRBJ1-1; tentatively, D is TRBD1 (5 bases). Germline CDR1 and CDR2: MNHEY and SVGAGI. The length of the CDR3 is 14 residues. Deletions cut 2 bases from V and 6 bases from J, with 13 bases between. In DNA form, the CDR3 reads TGTGCCAGCAGTTACGGGGTATTACAGGCTGAAGCTTTCTTT. Translation: CASSYGVLQAEAFF.

Written as DNA, the CDR3 is TGCAGCGTACTACAGGGGTCCGGGGAGCTGTTTTTT. Translation: CSVLQGSGELFF. The chain carries TRBV29-1 and TRBJ2-2, with 7 bases fitting TRBD1. V lost 6 bases and J lost 6; bases outside the gene matches: 4. Germline CDR1 is SQVTM and CDR2 is ANQGSEA. The CDR3 has 12 amino acids.

This clone has only a few counts. The CDR3 DNA is TGCAGCATAAGGGGACGGGAAACTGAAGCTTTCTTT. Its protein is CSIRGRETEAFF. The chain has TRBV29-1 and TRBJ1-1; possible D gene TRBD1, 5 bases. Germline CDR1 is SQVTM and CDR2 is ANQGSEA. This CDR3 region has 12 residues. The V end lost 8 bases, the J end lost 5 bases, and 15 bases lay between the germline ends.

This chain joins TRBV13 and TRBJ2-4; D is unclear. From germline, CDR1 is PRHDT and CDR2 FYEKMQ (reference sequence). The CDR3 runs 14 residues. The V and J ends lost 2 bases and 6 bases respectively, with 11 bases between them. Written as DNA, the CDR3 is TGTGCCAGCAGCTTATCTCTTCGAGCAAACATTCAGTACTTC. Translated, it gives CASSLSLRANIQYF.

This clone was seen only once. V usage is TRBV19 and J usage is TRBJ2-2, with D perhaps matching TRBD1 (6 bases). The CDR3 is 11 amino acids. CDR1 is LNHDA and CDR2 is SQIVND in the germline V gene (reference sequence). The V and J ends lost 10 bases and 7 bases respectively, with 10 bases between them. CDR3 coding DNA: TGTGCCACCACGACAGGCGGGGAGCTGTTTTTT. This codes for CATTTGGELFF.

The chain links TRBV21-1 to TRBJ2-2; the D call of TRBD1 is as the table states it, not checked on the DNA. TRBV21-1 is described as a pseudogene. The CDR3 consists of 15 residues. This CDR3 is CASSLGQGGTGELFF. DNA for the CDR3: TGTGCCAGCAGCCTCGGACAGGGTGGCACCGGGGAGCTGTTTTTT.

The chain couples TRBV30 to TRBJ1-2; D unclear. V was shortened by 1 base and J by 4 bases, with 13 bases between the two germline ends. Germline loops: CDR1 GTSNPN, CDR2 SVGIG (reference sequence). This CDR3 is 14 amino acids long. DNA of the CDR3: TGTGCCTGGAGTGGCCCTGAGTCTGCCTATGGCTACACCTTC. As protein: CAWSGPESAYGYTF.